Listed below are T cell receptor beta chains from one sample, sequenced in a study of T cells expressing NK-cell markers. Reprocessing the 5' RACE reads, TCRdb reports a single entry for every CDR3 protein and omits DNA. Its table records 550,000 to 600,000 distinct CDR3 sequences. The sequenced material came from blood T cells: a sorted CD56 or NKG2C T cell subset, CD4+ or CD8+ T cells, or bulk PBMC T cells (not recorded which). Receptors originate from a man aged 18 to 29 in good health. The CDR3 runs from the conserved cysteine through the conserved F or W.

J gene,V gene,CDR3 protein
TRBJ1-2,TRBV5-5,CASTGQGPGYTF
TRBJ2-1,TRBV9,CASSVKEGSYNEQFF
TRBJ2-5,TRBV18,CASSPLSMSSGSPKETQYF
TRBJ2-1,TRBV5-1,CASTGPGGDLGGYNEQFF
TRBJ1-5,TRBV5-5,CASSIEGTAVRPQHF
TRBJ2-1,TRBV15,CATSRGRVNEQFF
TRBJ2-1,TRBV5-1,CASSPGLATEEEQFF
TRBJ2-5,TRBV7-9,CASSPRDRGSKETQYF
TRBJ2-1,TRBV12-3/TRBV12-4,CASSLRTAYKEQFF
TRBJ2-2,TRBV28,CASNLATSGNTGELFF
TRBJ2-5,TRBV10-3,CAISESFQETQYF
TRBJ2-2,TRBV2,CASKGDGTNTGELFF
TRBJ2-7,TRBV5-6,CASSLGRDGFSYEQYF
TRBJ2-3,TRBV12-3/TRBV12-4,CASSLGVTSDTQYF
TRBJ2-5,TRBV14,CASSQLGFRETQYF
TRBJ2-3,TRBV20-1,CSARLRRTSGEQYF
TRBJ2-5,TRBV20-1,CSARPAGEETQYF
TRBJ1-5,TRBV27,CASSPLNQPQHF
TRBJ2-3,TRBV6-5,CASSYLGLAGTDTQYF
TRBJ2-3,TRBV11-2,CASSRPLAGAEVDTQYF
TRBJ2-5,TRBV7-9,CASSLIGARVAGQETQYF
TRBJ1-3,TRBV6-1,CASRGTGGENTIYF
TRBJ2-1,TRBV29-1,CSVAGTGPYANEQFF
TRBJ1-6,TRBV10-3,CAISDGIIGGEAPLHF
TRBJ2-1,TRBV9,CASSGTGAKSYNEQFF
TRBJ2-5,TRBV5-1,CASSPDRDGLTQYF
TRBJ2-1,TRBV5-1,CASSLRGWEGYNEQFF
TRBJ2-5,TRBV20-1,CSAPKTSGQETQYF
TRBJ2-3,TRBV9,CASSVGVRGQGDTQYF
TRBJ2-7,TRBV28,CASFQGGSSEQYF
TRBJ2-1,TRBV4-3,CASSRGTSGRVEQFF
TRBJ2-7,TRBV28,CASSPRQEPHYEQYF
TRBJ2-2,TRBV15,CATSRPPGLAVANTGELFF
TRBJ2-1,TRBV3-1,CASSQLRTSGMYEQFF
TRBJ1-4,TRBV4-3,CASSQTPGQGGEKLFF
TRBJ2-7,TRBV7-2,CASSLARRGGRFYEQYF
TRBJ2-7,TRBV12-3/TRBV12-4,CASSLRSGTGDEEQYF
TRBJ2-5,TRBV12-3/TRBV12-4,CASSPGHGSETQYF
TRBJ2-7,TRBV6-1,CASSRDRFPPHEQYF
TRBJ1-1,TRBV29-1,CSVERAPMNTEAFF
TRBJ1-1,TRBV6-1,CASSERGRSNTEAFF
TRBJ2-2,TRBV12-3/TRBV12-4,CASIQRESVGELFF